Described below is a single T cell receptor beta chain sequence and its context. What it binds is unknown. Amplification of ligated cDNA took four PCR rounds with SP2 and nested alpha and beta constant primers. Blood and skin TCR RNA was reverse transcribed with alpha and beta constant primers. TCRdb re-analysed the 5' RACE reads in MiXCR, keeping a single row per CDR3 protein. The sample records roughly 62,000 distinct CDR3 sequences, 8% being singletons. The data derive from a study of naive and memory T cell subsets. The CDR3 has 14 amino acids. V lost 1 base and J lost 2, with 7 bases in between. TCR cDNA received a 3' ligated oligonucleotide that carried a UMI. Whole blood, about 2.5 ml, came from adult healthy volunteers. Cells were not sorted; total RNA input targeted 1 to 1000 ng. Overall study results and limits: This RNA-based method may be sensitive to activation-related transcript changes.

The chain joins TRBV12-3 or TRBV12-4 to TRBJ2-3; D is ambiguous. The TCR originated in a female donor in good health. CDR3 region: CASSLGGTTDTQYF. Here the CDR3 DNA reads TGTGCCAGCAGTTTAGGGGGAACCACAGATACGCAGTATTTT.